A single sample gave rise to the 2 T cell receptor beta chains below, sequenced in a study of blood T cell repertoires in COVID-19. Some clones are missing from TCRdb's copy, which holds only in-frame ones; the method was immunoSEQ multiplex PCR. The sample carries about 430,000 clones, approximately 90% recorded once. The sequencing sample was made of PBMCs or T cells enriched from blood (not recorded which). These receptors were obtained from a woman between 18 and 29 years old who had been exposed to COVID-19.

The genes are TRBV19 and TRBJ2-1; 11 bases map to TRBD1. Germline lookup yields CDR1 LNHDA and CDR2 SQIVND (reference sequence). The J segment lost 5 bases and the V segment lost 5 bases, leaving 11 bases of the junction unmatched. This CDR3 spans 17 amino acids. Here the CDR3 DNA reads TGTGCCAGTAGTCGGACAGGGGGCCAGCGGGAGGACAATGAGCAGTTCTTC. Translated, it gives CASSRTGGQREDNEQFF.

The chain links TRBV5-6 to TRBJ2-1, with TRBD2 matching 11 bases. CDR1 and CDR2 from the germline V gene are SGHDT and YYEEEE. V shed 5 bases, J shed 8 bases, and the junction held 6 bases outside the gene matches. The CDR3 sequence is 14 residues long. CDR3 in DNA: TGTGCCAGCAGTTCTGGACTAGCGGGCTATGAGCAGTTCTTC. It translates to CASSSGLAGYEQFF.